The clone carrying this TCR beta chain was seen a single time. As yet, its antigen is unknown. The sample originates from a study of shared clonotypes between healthy human individuals. Whole-study results and caveats: Owing to a small donor count, the genetic and exposure-history diversity represented was limited.

Assay runs were performed at deep level. The assay was immunoSEQ multiplex PCR, and TCRdb's table has in-frame clones only and misses some. Of about 1.1 million clones listed, approximately 77% are singletons. What was sequenced was memory CD4+ T cells from PBMCs. Noted subset: CD45RA-negative fraction. The clonotype comes from a man aged 18-30 years in good health. Some clones in this sample may be carry-over from other donors' samples.

CDR3 loop: CASSLARGSGELFF. The CDR3 bases are TGTGCCAGCAGCTTAGCCCGGGGCTCCGGGGAGCTGTTTTTT. The rearrangement joins TRBV7-7 to TRBJ2-2, with D perhaps being TRBD1 or TRBD2 (5 bases each). The V and J ends lost 0 bases and 6 bases respectively, with 8 bases between them. CDR3 length: 14 residues. CDR1 is SSHAT, CDR2 FNYEAQ, per germline (reference sequence).